A selection of T cell receptor beta chains follows, all from one sample in a study of cytomegalovirus exposure and HLA in healthy donors. Generated by immunoSEQ multiplex PCR, the TCRdb table keeps only in-frame clones and is missing some. Among some 160,000 clones listed, less than 90% were seen once. Sequenced material: PBMCs. The receptors were sampled from a male donor in good health and CMV-seropositive. Each CDR3 is given with its conserved first and last residue. Fields, in order: clone size, J gene, V gene, D gene, CDR3 protein, CDR3 DNA. The D gene is left open where the match is weak. Clone size is stated in some rows and not others, as once, few, many or a class when expanded.

>few|TRBJ2-2|TRBV5-6|TRBD2
CASSLLAGGHGGELFF
TGTGCCAGCAGCTTGTTAGCGGGAGGGCACGGCGGGGAGCTGTTTTTT
>NA|TRBJ1-2|TRBV7-2|TRBD1
CASTEGQGGGYTF
TGTGCCAGCACCGAGGGACAGGGGGGGGGCTACACCTTC
>NA|TRBJ2-3|TRBV10-1|TRBD1
CASRPGQGLSNTQYF
TGCGCCAGCAGACCGGGACAGGGGTTGTCGAATACGCAGTATTTT
>NA|TRBJ2-7|TRBV19|TRBD2
CASSIWDGRNEQYF
TGTGCCAGTAGTATTTGGGACGGGAGGAACGAGCAGTACTTC
>NA|TRBJ1-2|TRBV15|NA
CATSRAHRAPNYGYTF
TGTGCCACCAGCAGAGCCCACAGGGCACCTAACTATGGCTACACCTTC
>NA|TRBJ1-1|TRBV2|TRBD1
CAADREAEAFF
TGTGCCGCGGACAGGGAGGCTGAAGCTTTCTTT
>NA|TRBJ2-7|TRBV2|TRBD1
CASKRGQGYEQYF
TGTGCCAGCAAGAGAGGACAGGGCTACGAGCAGTACTTC
>NA|TRBJ2-1|TRBV7-6|NA
CASSLLTQKEQFF
TGTGCCAGCAGCTTATTGACACAGAAAGAGCAGTTCTTC
>NA|TRBJ1-1|TRBV5-1|NA
CASSYQVMNTEAFF
TGCGCCAGCAGCTATCAGGTAATGAACACTGAAGCTTTCTTT
>NA|TRBJ2-3|TRBV29-1|NA
CSVVDSGTTDTQYF
TGCAGCGTTGTGGATAGCGGAACTACAGATACGCAGTATTTT
>NA|TRBJ2-1|TRBV19|TRBD2
CASTPLAGGPYNEQFF
TGTGCCAGTACTCCCCTGGCGGGAGGCCCCTACAATGAGCAGTTCTTC
>NA|TRBJ1-2|TRBV28|NA
CASTDGQRIYGYTF
TGTGCCAGCACCGATGGACAGAGGATCTATGGCTACACCTTC
>NA|TRBJ2-3|TRBV7-9|TRBD1
CASSPRTGAVDTQYF
TGTGCCAGCAGCCCCCGGACAGGGGCCGTAGATACGCAGTATTTT
>NA|TRBJ2-2|TRBV5-1|TRBD1
CASSPAWDRGLGTGELFF
TGCGCCAGCAGCCCCGCCTGGGACAGGGGGCTGGGCACCGGGGAGCTGTTTTTT
>NA|TRBJ2-3|TRBV7-9|NA
CASSQQYTDTQYF
TGTGCCAGCAGCCAACAGTACACAGATACGCAGTATTTT
>NA|TRBJ1-4|TRBV21-1|NA
CASSKVFRDRGINEKLFF
TGTGCCAGCAGCAAAGTCTTCCGGGACAGGGGAATTAATGAAAAACTGTTTTTT
>NA|TRBJ2-1|TRBV15|TRBD1
CATSRDRGTVSYNEQFF
TGTGCCACCAGCAGAGATAGGGGGACAGTCTCCTACAATGAGCAGTTCTTC
>NA|TRBJ1-4|TRBV7-9|NA
CSSSLRVDGGSEKLFF
TGTTCCAGCAGCTTAAGGGTGGACGGGGGGAGTGAAAAACTGTTTTTT
>NA|TRBJ2-7|TRBV30|TRBD2
CAWKREGLYEQYF
TGTGCCTGGAAGCGGGAGGGCCTTTACGAGCAGTACTTC
>NA|TRBJ2-5|TRBV14|TRBD2
CASSQGASGRPRETQYF
TGTGCCAGCAGCCAAGGGGCTAGCGGGAGGCCGAGGGAGACCCAGTACTTC